This TCR beta chain stems from a study of cytomegalovirus exposure and HLA in healthy donors. Points from the study as a whole: 16,951 TCR beta sequences were associated with HLA alleles at 0.05 false discovery rate in a later analysis. Most TCR sequences proved rare, with some public TCRs found in many donors.

A multiplex PCR was run with 60 Vbeta primers and 13 Jbeta primers. This table comes from immunoSEQ multiplex PCR, and its TCRdb copy is limited to in-frame clones, with some not included. The table includes some 100,000 clones, 65% to 90% detected once. This clone has a handful of counts. Its antigen is not known. Germline V lookup: CDR1 LNHDA, CDR2 SQIVND (reference sequence). The V and J ends lost 6 bases and 1 base, in that order; junction bases with no gene match: 4. CDR3 size: 14 residues. The chain carries TRBV19 and TRBJ2-3; 7 bases align to TRBD1. This sequence originates from a woman aged 18-35 years in good health and CMV-seronegative. The sequencing input was PBMCs. The CDR3 sequence: CASRATGGTDTQYF. The CDR3 DNA sequence: TGTGCCAGTAGGGCAACAGGGGGCACAGATACGCAGTATTTT.